The clone carrying this T cell receptor (beta chain) was seen just once. The data are from a study of OX40 agonist ivuxolimab in advanced cancers. The V end was cut by 0 bases, the J end by 4 bases, with 2 bases between. The CDR3 covers 12 residues. Germline assignment: CDR1 SGHDT and CDR2 YYEEEE. Clones were read by immunoSEQ multiplex PCR, and TCRdb kept only the in-frame ones, dropping some. This table holds roughly 64,000 clones, around 90% found once. Sequences were derived from CD4+ or CD8+ T cells sorted from blood, sampled in a trial of the OX40 agonist ivuxolimab. The rearrangement links TRBV5-6 to TRBJ1-5; D gene ambiguous. This TCR was sampled from an adult with an advanced solid tumor such as melanoma, head and neck, liver or kidney cancer. CDR3 sequence: CASSLGNQPQHF. The CDR3, as DNA: TGTGCCAGCAGCTTGGGAAATCAGCCCCAGCATTTT. Using reference TRBV5-6 and TRBJ1-5 for the parts outside the CDR3, the full variable domain is DAGVTQSPTHLIKTRGQQVTLRCSPKSGHDTVSWYQQALGQGPQFIFQYYEEEERQRGNFPDRFSGHQFPNYSSELNVNALLLGDSALYLCASSLGNQPQHFGDGTRLSIL.